This T cell receptor (beta chain) comes out of a study of cytomegalovirus exposure and HLA in healthy donors. Findings of the study overall: In an earlier analysis, productive rearrangement rates for most beta V segments clustered near 87% or 30%. Researchers reported in a later analysis that common viral pathogens appeared linked to several top clusters. Among donors in an Asian-associated ancestry cluster, a later analysis reportedly found fewer N-insertions than the roughly 680-donor mean.

Per the germline V gene, CDR1 is SGHDT and CDR2 is YYEEEE. The CDR3 totals 16 residues. The V end was cut by 3 bases, the J end by 3 bases, with 19 bases between. The PCR ran on 60 Vbeta and 13 Jbeta primers. Using immunoSEQ multiplex PCR, the repertoire was profiled, and TCRdb retains in-frame clones only, with some absent. The sample lists over 100,000 clones, roughly three quarters seen once, with 2.5% to 3% in the top ten. Donors in the study were healthy people who gave bone marrow. With regard to this clone: The antigen is unknown. The same CDR3 arises from other DNA sequences in this sample as well.

The chain uses TRBV5-6 and TRBJ2-7; D not resolved. What was sequenced was PBMCs. This receptor was obtained from a woman between 18 and 29 years old in good health and CMV-seropositive. The CDR3, as DNA: TGTGCCAGCAGCTACACCACTGGAGCAACGGACTACGAGCAGTACTTC. Its translation: CASSYTTGATDYEQYF.